The T cell receptor beta chain under discussion was sequenced for a study of early T cells in non-severe SARS-CoV-2 infection. Germline values: CDR1 SNHLY, CDR2 FYNNEI. This CDR3 spans 13 amino acids. Trimming cost V 7 bases and J 7 bases, with 14 bases left between them. This clonotype has more than one count but fewer than ten. TCRdb re-called the 5' RACE reads through MiXCR, storing one row per CDR3 protein. This table has about 99,000 distinct CDR3 sequences, over 15% appearing once. Sequencing input: whole blood. The origin of this receptor is an adult who was a healthcare worker with PCR-confirmed SARS-CoV-2 infection or an uninfected control (not recorded which). J is TRBJ2-1 and V is TRBV2; D perhaps matches TRBD1 (6 bases). CDR3 loop: CASKEGVPNEQFF. The CDR3 nucleotides read TGTGCCAGCAAAGAGGGGGTACCGAATGAGCAGTTCTTC.